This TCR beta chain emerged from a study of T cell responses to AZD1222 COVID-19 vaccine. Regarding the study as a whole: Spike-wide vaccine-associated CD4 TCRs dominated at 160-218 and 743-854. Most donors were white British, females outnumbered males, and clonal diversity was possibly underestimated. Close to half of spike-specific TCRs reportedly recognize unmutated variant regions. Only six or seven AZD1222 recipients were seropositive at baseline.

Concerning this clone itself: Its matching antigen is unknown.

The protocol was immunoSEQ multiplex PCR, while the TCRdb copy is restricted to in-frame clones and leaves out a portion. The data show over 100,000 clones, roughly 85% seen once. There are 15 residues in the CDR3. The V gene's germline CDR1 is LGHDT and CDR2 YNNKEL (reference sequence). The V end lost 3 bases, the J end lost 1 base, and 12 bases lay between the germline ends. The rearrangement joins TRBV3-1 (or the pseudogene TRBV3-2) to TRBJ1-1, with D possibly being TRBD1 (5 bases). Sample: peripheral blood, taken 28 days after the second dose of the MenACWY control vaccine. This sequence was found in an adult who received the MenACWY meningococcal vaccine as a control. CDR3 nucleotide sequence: TGTGCCAGCAGCCAGATATGGGGGACGAACACTGAAGCTTTCTTT. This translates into CASSQIWGTNTEAFF.